A selection of T cell receptor beta chains follows, all from one sample in a study of T cell responses to AZD1222 COVID-19 vaccine. Assay: immunoSEQ multiplex PCR; the TCRdb copy retains only in-frame clones and omits some. This table holds 95,000 to 100,000 clones, approximately 84% found once. The sequences come from peripheral blood, collected 28 days after the second AZD1222 dose. Receptors were obtained from an adult who received the AZD1222 COVID-19 vaccine. Both conserved end residues are part of each CDR3. Fields, in order: clone size, V gene, D gene, J gene, CDR3 DNA, CDR3 protein. A D gene is named only where the DNA matches it firmly. Expanded clones get a size class; other rows say once, few or many, or leave the size out.

-	TRBV28	-	TRBJ1-2	TGTGCCAGCAGTTTAGGGCCAAACTATGGCTACACCTTC	CASSLGPNYGYTF
-	TRBV7-8	TRBD1	TRBJ1-5	TGTGCCAGCAGCTCTCTGGGCCGGGACAGTCTTCAGCCCCAGCATTTT	CASSSLGRDSLQPQHF
once	TRBV5-8	-	TRBJ1-5	TGTGCCTATCGTGGGCGAGGGGCCCCAAATCAGCCCCAGCATTTT	CAYRGRGAPNQPQHF
-	TRBV7-2	TRBD2	TRBJ2-7	TGTGCCAGCAGCTACGTCGACGGCCTGATGCGCGGGAGTCGCTACGAGCAGTACTTC	CASSYVDGLMRGSRYEQYF
few	TRBV18	TRBD1	TRBJ2-7	TGTGCCAGCTCACCAAACCGAGGGACAGGGGGCGTTTCCTACGAGCAGTACTTC	CASSPNRGTGGVSYEQYF
-	TRBV6-5	-	TRBJ2-2	TGTGCCAGCAGTTACTCCCCGTCGCCGGGCACCGGGGAGCTGTTTTTT	CASSYSPSPGTGELFF
-	TRBV5-4	TRBD1	TRBJ2-1	TGTGCCAGCAGCTTTGGGGGACAGGGGGCGGACAATGAGCAGTTCTTC	CASSFGGQGADNEQFF
-	TRBV3-1/TRBV3-2	-	TRBJ1-2	TGTGCCAGCAGCCAAGCGGGGATGAAGACCTATGGCTACACCTTC	CASSQAGMKTYGYTF
-	TRBV7-2	-	TRBJ2-7	TGTGCCAGCAGCTCCACCGGGATAAACTACGAGCAGTACTTC	CASSSTGINYEQYF
-	TRBV24-1	-	TRBJ1-5	TGTGCCACCAGTGATCCCCGTGGGGCAGGCGATCAGCCCCAGCATTTT	CATSDPRGAGDQPQHF
-	TRBV5-1	-	TRBJ2-2	TGCGCCAGCAGTCTCCCGAACACCGGGGAGCTGTTTTTT	CASSLPNTGELFF
-	TRBV7-8	TRBD1	TRBJ1-5	TGTGCCAGCAGCTTAGGGGCAGGGGGCCGGACAAATCAGCCCCAGCATTTT	CASSLGAGGRTNQPQHF
once	TRBV6-2/TRBV6-3	TRBD2	TRBJ2-7	TGTGCCAGCAGTAGACTAGCGGGTCTTCCCCGCTACGAGCAGTACTTC	CASSRLAGLPRYEQYF
-	TRBV9	TRBD2	TRBJ2-1	TGTGCCAGCAGCGCGGGGGGAGGGCTTTCCAATGAGCAGTTCTTC	CASSAGGGLSNEQFF
-	TRBV4-1	-	TRBJ1-6	TGCGCCAGCAGCCAAGTAGTAGGACGTTTGAATTCACCCCTCCACTTT	CASSQVVGRLNSPLHF
once	TRBV6-5	-	TRBJ1-1	TGTGCCAGCATAAACGGGCTTAACACTGAAGCTTTCTTT	CASINGLNTEAFF
once	TRBV19	-	TRBJ2-7	TGTGCCAGTAGTTCCTGGAGGGGCGAGCAGTACTTC	CASSSWRGEQYF
-	TRBV24-1	TRBD1	TRBJ1-1	TGTGCCACCGCCAACACCGGGACAGGGGGCACTGAAGCTTTCTTT	CATANTGTGGTEAFF
-	TRBV19	-	TRBJ1-2	TGTGCCAGTAGTCGAAGGGTCAACTATGGCTACACCTTC	CASSRRVNYGYTF
-	TRBV18	-	TRBJ1-2	TGTGCCAGCTCTTCTACAGGGCCCGGGAACTATGGCTACACCTTC	CASSSTGPGNYGYTF
-	TRBV12-3/TRBV12-4	-	TRBJ2-7	TGTGCCAGCAGCCCGATACAGGGTTCCGAGCAGTACTTC	CASSPIQGSEQYF
-	TRBV6-2/TRBV6-3	-	TRBJ1-5	TGTGCCAGCAGTTATTGGCCGAATCAGCCCCAGCATTTT	CASSYWPNQPQHF
medium-sized	TRBV7-9	TRBD1	TRBJ2-7	TGTGCCAGCAGCCCTAGACAGGGTCGGGACGAGCAGTACTTC	CASSPRQGRDEQYF
-	TRBV7-2	-	TRBJ1-1	TGTGCCAGCAGCTTAGATGGGGGTTGGACAGTCACTGAAGCTTTCTTT	CASSLDGGWTVTEAFF
-	TRBV10-2	-	TRBJ1-6	TGCGCCAGCAGTGCCTCCTCCGCTGGCAATTCACCCCTCCACTTT	CASSASSAGNSPLHF
once	TRBV7-8	-	TRBJ2-3	TGTGCCAGCAGCCTTAGTCGTATGACAGATACGCAGTATTTT	CASSLSRMTDTQYF
-	TRBV3-1/TRBV3-2	-	TRBJ2-1	TGTGCCAGCAGCCAGAACACGGGCGATGAGCAGTTCTTC	CASSQNTGDEQFF
-	TRBV5-1	-	TRBJ2-7	TGCGCCAGCAGTAGAAGGGTCGGAGACCCCTACGAGCAGTACTTC	CASSRRVGDPYEQYF
-	TRBV24-1	-	TRBJ2-2	TGTGCCACCGGCCACCCGTCCACCGGGGAGCTGTTTTTT	CATGHPSTGELFF
-	TRBV30	-	TRBJ1-1	TGTGCCTGGAGTATGGAACACCTGAACACTGAAGCTTTCTTT	CAWSMEHLNTEAFF
-	TRBV7-2	TRBD1	TRBJ1-2	TGTGCCAGCAGCTTCCGGACAGGGAGGTCTGGCTACACCTTC	CASSFRTGRSGYTF
-	TRBV12-3/TRBV12-4	-	TRBJ1-1	TGTGCCAGCAGTTTGGGGGGGGTGGCCGAAGCTTTCTTT	CASSLGGVAEAFF
-	TRBV29-1	TRBD1	TRBJ1-1	TGCAGCGTGGGACAGGGTGGAATGAACACTGAAGCTTTCTTT	CSVGQGGMNTEAFF
-	TRBV27	-	TRBJ1-1	TGTGCCAGCAGTTTCCGGGCGAGCAACACTGAAGCTTTCTTT	CASSFRASNTEAFF
once	TRBV12-5	-	TRBJ1-2	TGTGCTAGTGGGAGGGGAAACTATGGCTACACCTTC	CASGRGNYGYTF
-	TRBV5-1	-	TRBJ2-1	TGCGCCAGCAGCTTGGAATCAGGGGGGAATGAGCAGTTCTTC	CASSLESGGNEQFF
-	TRBV7-9	-	TRBJ1-1	TGTGCCAGCAGTTACGACAGTATAATCACTGAAGCTTTCTTT	CASSYDSIITEAFF
-	TRBV7-8	-	TRBJ1-6	TGTGCCAGCAGCTTCCCCGGACAGCTCAATTCACCCCTCCACTTT	CASSFPGQLNSPLHF